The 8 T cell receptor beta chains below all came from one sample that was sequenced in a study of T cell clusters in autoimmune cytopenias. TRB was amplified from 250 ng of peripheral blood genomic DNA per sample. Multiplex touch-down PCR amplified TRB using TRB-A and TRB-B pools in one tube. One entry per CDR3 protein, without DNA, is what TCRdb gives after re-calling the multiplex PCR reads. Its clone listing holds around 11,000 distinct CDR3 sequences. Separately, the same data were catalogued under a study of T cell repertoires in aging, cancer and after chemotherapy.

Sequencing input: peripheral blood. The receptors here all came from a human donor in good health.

The CDR3 loop is CASTFELNQPQHF. The chain employs TRBV18 and TRBJ1-5. CDR3 length equals 13 residues. The germline V gene encodes CDR1 KGHSH and CDR2 LQKENI.

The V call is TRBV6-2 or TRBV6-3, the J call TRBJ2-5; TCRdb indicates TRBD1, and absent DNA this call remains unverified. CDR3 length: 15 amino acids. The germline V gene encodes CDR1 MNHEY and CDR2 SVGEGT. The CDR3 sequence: CASSEVGQRQETQYF.

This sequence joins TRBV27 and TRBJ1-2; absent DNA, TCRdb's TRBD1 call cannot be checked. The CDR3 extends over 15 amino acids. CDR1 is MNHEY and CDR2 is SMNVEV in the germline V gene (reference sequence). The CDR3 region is CASSSPGTGSYGYTF.

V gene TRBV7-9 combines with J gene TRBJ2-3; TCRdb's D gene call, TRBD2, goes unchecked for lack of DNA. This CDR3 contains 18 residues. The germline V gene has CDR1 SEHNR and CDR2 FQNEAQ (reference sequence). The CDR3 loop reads CASSFQTSGVASTDTQYF.

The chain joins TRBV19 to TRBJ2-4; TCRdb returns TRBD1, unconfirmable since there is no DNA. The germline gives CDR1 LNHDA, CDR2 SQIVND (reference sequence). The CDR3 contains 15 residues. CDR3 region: CATLDRGQSKNIQYF. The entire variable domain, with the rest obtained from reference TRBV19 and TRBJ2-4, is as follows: DGGITQSPKYLFRKEGQNVTLSCEQNLNHDAMYWYRQDPGQGLRLIYYSQIVNDFQKGDIAEGYSVSREKKESFPLTVTSAQKNPTAFYLCATLDRGQSKNIQYFGAGTRLSVL.

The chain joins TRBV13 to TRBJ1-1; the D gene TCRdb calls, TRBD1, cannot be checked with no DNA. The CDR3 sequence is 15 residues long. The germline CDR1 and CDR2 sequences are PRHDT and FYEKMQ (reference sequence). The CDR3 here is CASSLDGRGNTEAFF.

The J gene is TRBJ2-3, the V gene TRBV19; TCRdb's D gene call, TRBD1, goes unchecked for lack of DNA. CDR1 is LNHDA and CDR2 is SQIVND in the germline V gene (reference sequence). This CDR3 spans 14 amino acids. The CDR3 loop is CASSMGQISDTQYF.

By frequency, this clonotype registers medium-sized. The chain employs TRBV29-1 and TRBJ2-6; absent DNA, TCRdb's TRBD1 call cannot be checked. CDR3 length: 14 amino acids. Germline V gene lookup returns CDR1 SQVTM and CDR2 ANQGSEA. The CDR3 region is CSVRGISGANVLTF.